This entry lists 19 T cell receptor beta chains sequenced from one sample in a study of blood T cells in healthy people across ages. Primers used in a second PCR of about 7 to 12 cycles were a sample-barcoded 5' primer and a J-beta primer mix. MiXCR was run by TCRdb on the 5' RACE reads, yielding one entry per CDR3 protein. The table records 660,000 or so distinct CDR3 sequences, roughly 58% of them present only once. Input material: blood. All receptors come from a man between 60 and 75 years old in good health.

This chain links TRBV5-5 with TRBJ1-2, with D uncertain. Per germline, CDR1 SGHKS and CDR2 YYEKEE (reference sequence). The CDR3 has 14 amino acids. Trimming cost V 4 bases and J 3 bases, with 13 bases left between them. CDR3 in amino acids: CASSRRDPDYGYTF. CDR3 in DNA: TGTGCCAGCAGCCGGAGGGATCCGGACTATGGCTACACCTTC.

This clonotype was found a few times. V is TRBV28 and J is TRBJ2-5; the D is unclear. Germline V gene lookup returns CDR1 MDHEN and CDR2 SYDVKM. CDR3 length: 12 residues. V lost 4 bases and J lost 5, with 8 bases in between. The CDR3 here is CASSSPSETQYF. The CDR3 region has the DNA TGTGCCAGCAGTTCCCCTTCGGAGACCCAGTACTTC.

This chain joins TRBV28 and TRBJ1-1, with D possibly matching TRBD1 (5 bases). Looked up from germline, CDR1 is MDHEN and CDR2 is SYDVKM. Deletions cut 5 bases from V and 11 bases from J, with 12 bases between. The CDR3 loop spans 11 amino acids. For the CDR3, the DNA is TGTGCCAGCAGTGAGGGGAGGGCGGCTTTCTTT. The encoded protein is CASSEGRAAFF.

This chain uses TRBV5-1 with TRBJ1-2; TRBD1 might be the D (5 bases). Germline V gene data show CDR1 as SGHRS and CDR2 as YFSETQ. V lost 0 bases, J lost 8 bases, and 14 bases lay in between. The CDR3 runs to 14 residues. CDR3 region: CASSLAAGVGGYTF. CDR3 sequence (DNA): TGCGCCAGCAGCTTGGCCGCGGGGGTAGGAGGCTACACCTTC.

The table lists this clonotype with a few counts. The rearrangement links TRBV4-1 to TRBJ2-5, with a tentative D call TRBD2 (5 bases). CDR1 and CDR2 from the germline V gene are MGHRA and YSYEKL. The CDR3 has 13 residues. With 4 bases removed from V and 4 bases from J, the gap between germline ends came to 10 bases. The CDR3 nucleotides read TGCGCCAGCAGCCTTCGGGATGGAGAGACCCAGTACTTC. Amino acid sequence: CASSLRDGETQYF.

The CDR3: CASSGTPNEQFF. The CDR3 coding sequence is TGTGCCAGCAGCGGGACACCCAATGAGCAGTTCTTC. The rearrangement uses TRBV12-3 or TRBV12-4 and TRBJ2-1, with a weak D call TRBD1 (6 bases). Trimming took off 6 bases at V and 6 bases at J, with 9 bases between the two ends. CDR3 size: 12 residues.

In its sample, this clonotype was seen a few times. The rearrangement joins TRBV20-1 to TRBJ2-1, with 8 bases identical to TRBD1. Germline assignment: CDR1 DFQATT and CDR2 SNEGSKA (reference sequence). J was trimmed by 7 bases and V by 5 bases; bases with no gene match: 4. The CDR3 runs to 12 residues. CDR3 protein: CSAGQGLNEQFF. CDR3 in DNA: TGCAGTGCTGGACAGGGTTTAAATGAGCAGTTCTTC.

V gene TRBV7-6 combines with J gene TRBJ2-6; D call uncertain. The CDR3 is made up of 16 amino acids. V was cut by 5 bases and J by 4 bases, with 15 bases left in between. Per germline, CDR1 SGHVS and CDR2 FNYEAQ. The CDR3 loop reads CASSPTGVSGANVLTF. DNA of the CDR3: TGTGCCAGCAGCCCCACTGGGGTCTCCGGGGCCAACGTCCTGACTTTC.

There are a few counts of this clonotype. This chain uses TRBV5-1 with TRBJ2-7, with D perhaps assigned TRBD1 or TRBD2 (6 bases each). The CDR3 has 14 amino acids. Deletions cut 3 bases from V and 7 bases from J, with 17 bases between. Germline V gives CDR1 SGHRS, CDR2 YFSETQ. The CDR3 protein is CASSSGDIRGEQYF. DNA of the CDR3: TGCGCCAGCAGCTCCGGGGACATTCGGGGGGAGCAGTACTTC.

This clonotype appeared once. J is TRBJ1-4 and V is TRBV4-1, with 7 bases aligning to TRBD1. The ends lost 5 bases at V and 3 bases at J; junction bases unmatched: 6. CDR3 length: 15 residues. The germline V gene encodes CDR1 MGHRA and CDR2 YSYEKL. CDR3 coding DNA: TGCGCCAGCAGCAGAACCGGGACAGCTAATGAAAAACTGTTTTTT. Residues: CASSRTGTANEKLFF.

This rearrangement joins TRBV6-2 or TRBV6-3 to TRBJ2-5; the match to TRBD1 covers 10 bases. The ends lost 1 base at V and 5 bases at J; junction bases unmatched: 4. CDR1 is MNHEY, CDR2 SVGEGT, per germline. CDR3 length: 15 amino acids. CDR3 amino acids: CASSYFGTGVETQYF. In nucleotides, the CDR3 is TGTGCCAGCAGTTACTTTGGGACAGGGGTGGAGACCCAGTACTTC.

This clonotype was seen a handful of times. The chain is built from TRBV2 and TRBJ2-4; D might be TRBD2 (6 bases). V lost 6 bases and J 5 bases, leaving 8 bases between the germline ends. The length of the CDR3 is 12 residues. Germline CDR1 and CDR2: SNHLY and FYNNEI. This chain's CDR3 is CASRGGENIQYF. CDR3 nucleotide sequence: TGTGCCAGCAGGGGCGGGGAAAACATTCAGTACTTC.

The chain is built from TRBV21-1 and TRBJ2-4; the D call in the table, TRBD1, was not verified against the DNA. TRBV21-1 is annotated as a pseudogene. The CDR3 spans 15 residues. CDR3 residues: CASRTGQLAKNIQYF. CDR3 bases: TGTGCCAGCAGGACAGGGCAGTTGGCCAAAAACATTCAGTACTTC.

This chain links TRBV29-1 with TRBJ1-5; tentative D call: TRBD1 (6 bases). CDR3 size: 13 residues. Germline values: CDR1 SQVTM, CDR2 ANQGSEA. V was clipped by 7 bases and J by 5 bases, with 15 bases between them. In nucleotides, the CDR3 is TGCAGCGCCCTCGGGGGGGGGCATCAGCCCCAGCATTTT. Residues: CSALGGGHQPQHF.

The gene calls are TRBV21-1 and TRBJ1-2; whether TRBD1, the table's D call, matches the DNA was not checked. TRBV21-1 is noted as a pseudogene. The CDR3 is 18 residues long. Here the CDR3 reads CASSKGRDRVGSNYGYTF. CDR3 DNA sequence: TGTGCCAGCAGCAAAGGAAGGGACAGGGTCGGTTCTAACTATGGCTACACCTTC.

This clonotype came up a few times. V and J are TRBV5-5 and TRBJ2-7; TRBD1 or TRBD2 may be the D gene (5 bases each). V was trimmed by 4 bases and J by 0 bases, leaving 11 bases between them. The CDR3 has 14 amino acids. The germline CDR1 and CDR2 sequences are SGHKS and YYEKEE (reference sequence). CDR3 sequence reads: CASSGTLGSYEQYF. CDR3 DNA: TGTGCCAGCAGCGGGACCCTTGGCTCCTACGAGCAGTACTTC. Combining the CDR3 with reference TRBV5-5 and TRBJ2-7 gives the whole variable domain DAGVTQSPTHLIKTRGQQVTLRCSPISGHKSVSWYQQVLGQGPQFIFQYYEKEERGRGNFPDRFSARQFPNYSSELNVNALLLGDSALYLCASSGTLGSYEQYFGPGTRLTVT.

In this sample, this clonotype turned up once. CDR3 bases: TGCGCCAGCAGCCTGGCCCCGGGACAGGGGTGGAATGAGCAGTTCTTC. It translates to CASSLAPGQGWNEQFF. The chain couples TRBV5-1 to TRBJ2-1, with TRBD1 matching over 10 bases. This CDR3 region has 16 residues. J was trimmed by 7 bases and V by 4 bases; bases with no gene match: 11. The germline CDR1 and CDR2 sequences are SGHRS and YFSETQ.

The chain has TRBV5-5 and TRBJ1-2; 11 nucleotides align to TRBD1. The V gene end was trimmed by 3 bases and the J gene end by 8 bases; junction bases not matched to a gene: 9. Looked up from germline, CDR1 is SGHKS and CDR2 is YYEKEE (reference sequence). The CDR3 has 15 residues. The CDR3 here is CASSCRDRGAEGYTF. Written as DNA, the CDR3 is TGTGCCAGCAGCTGCCGGGACAGGGGGGCGGAAGGCTACACCTTC.

V and J are TRBV6-5 and TRBJ1-2; D remains ambiguous. Trimming took off 5 bases at V and 4 bases at J, with 14 bases between the two ends. From germline, CDR1 is MNHEY and CDR2 SVGAGI. The length of the CDR3 is 14 residues. The CDR3 loop is CASSQSGRTYGYTF. DNA of the CDR3: TGTGCCAGCAGTCAATCCGGACGGACCTATGGCTACACCTTC.